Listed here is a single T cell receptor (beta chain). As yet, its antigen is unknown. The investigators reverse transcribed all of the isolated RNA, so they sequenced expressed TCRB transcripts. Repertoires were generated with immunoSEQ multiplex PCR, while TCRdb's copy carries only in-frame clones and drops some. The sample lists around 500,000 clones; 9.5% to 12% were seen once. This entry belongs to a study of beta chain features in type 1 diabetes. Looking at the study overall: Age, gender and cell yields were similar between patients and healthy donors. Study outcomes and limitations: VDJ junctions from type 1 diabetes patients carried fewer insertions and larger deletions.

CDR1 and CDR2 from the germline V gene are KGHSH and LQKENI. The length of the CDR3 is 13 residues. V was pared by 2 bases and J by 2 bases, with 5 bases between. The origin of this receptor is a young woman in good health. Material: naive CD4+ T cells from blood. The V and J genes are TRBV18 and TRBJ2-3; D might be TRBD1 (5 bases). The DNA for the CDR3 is TGTGCCAGCTCACCAGGGGCCACAGATACGCAGTATTTT. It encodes CASSPGATDTQYF.